This entry is about one T cell receptor beta chain. Its specific antigen is unknown. No qualities accompany the bases; no much larger clone lies one base away. The data were taken from a study of shared clonotypes between healthy human individuals (dated by TCRdb to the early 2020s). About the study as a whole: A couple of women and a few men aged 18 to 49 years were included in the cohort. For each donor, three plates each were used for CD4 naive and CD4 memory, two plates were used for CD8 naive, and one plate was used for CD8 memory. The study deeply sequenced blood TCR repertoires of five healthy adults to estimate repertoire size and the extent of clonotype sharing between individuals. To increase sequencing depth and limit assay-specific biases, TCR repertoire library preparation and sequencing were carried out by different laboratories using diverse techniques. Leukapheresis yielded between about 0.8 and 9.5 billion PBMCs per donor.

Using the deep immunoSEQ assay, multiplex PCR amplified TCR CDR3 regions from genomic DNA. Extracted genomic DNA from each cell subset was spread evenly across all wells of several immunoSEQ 96-well plates, with each plate serving as a replicate. For sorted subsets, each replicate PCR was loaded with 150 to 250 ng genomic DNA, equivalent to 25,000 to 30,000 T cell genomes. Purified libraries were measured with a Qubit 3.0 fluorometer, size-checked on a Bioanalyzer 2100, and measured again with the KAPA Library Quantification kit. Every immunoSEQ 96-well plate was sequenced on a separate single-read 150-cycle Illumina NextSeq 550 flow cell. Processing in the source paper ran as follows. Because only junctional sequences without quality scores were contained in the immunoSEQ output, filtering matching that applied to full-length reads could not be performed. To assign V/J genes and CDR3, sequences were annotated using PyIR, a Python wrapper for IgBLAST v1.9, with IMGT germline references. Any read was removed if the V/J assignment was weak (E-value above 1e-6), the CDR3 was missing, or the read contained stop codons, out-of-frame junctions, or ambiguous translated residues. V3J clonotypes were defined as sequences sharing the same inferred V gene, J gene, and CDR3 amino acid sequence. Percentage overlap between repertoires was calculated by dividing the number of shared unique clonotypes by the size of the smaller repertoire. Three approaches were used to assess repertoire richness: RTK rarefaction, the Chao1 estimator, and Recon v2.1 estimates of unobserved clonotypes. OLGA was used to compute generation probabilities for all TCRbeta clonotypes that the gDNA method yielded from a few donors. TCRdb limited this immuneACCESS table to in-frame rearrangements with V and J called. A share of clones is missing; checked studies link under half to unresolved V genes, and the rest is unexplained. The V and J calls and clone size come from that table; D and trimming were worked out from the DNA. For this sample there are roughly 720,000 clones; about 90% appear just once. 34% of the sample is held by the ten biggest clonotypes.

The donors were healthy, HIV-negative adults with no recently reported acute infections or vaccinations. Every donor was a Caucasian adult living in Nashville, Tennessee, USA. The CD8 memory samples were a combination of magnetically selected CD45RO+ cells and CCR7-negative CD45RA+ effector memory (TemRA) cells. After blood collection by leukapheresis, PBMCs were isolated using Ficoll-Histopaque density gradient centrifugation and then cryopreserved in the vapor phase of liquid nitrogen. Analytical flow cytometry was used to check the purity and quantity of each magnetically sorted T cell population. Each sorted fraction had its genomic DNA isolated and then quantified by UV absorbance on a Nanodrop 2000c. The cysteine opens and the phenylalanine closes a CDR3 of 15 amino acids. The sequence is cut down to CDR3 DNA, 45 bases in frame from base 1. According to the germline V gene (reference sequence), CDR1 reads MNHEY and CDR2 reads SMNVEV. V is pared back by 5 bases and J by 5 bases, with 18 bases lying between the germline termini.

The full study reports these points: Even with the large sequencing depth, rarefaction of the sorted-subset datasets indicated that sequencing was incomplete. Based on pairwise subsampling, the degree of clonotype sharing among donors was expected to be affected by sequencing depth. Higher generation probabilities were observed for clonotypes shared by all four sorted-subset donors than for non-shared clonotypes. Because the study included a small number of donors, the genetic and exposure-history diversity represented was limited. Sampling was restricted to blood, and TCR repertoires in tissues likely differ from the TCR repertoires found in blood. Naive subsets generally had larger estimated clonotype richness than memory subsets did. Across a few donors, around 5% of naive CD4, approximately 4% of naive CD8, 2.3% of memory CD4, and approximately 0.4% of memory CD8 clonotypes were shared.

This sequence was found in a man between 18 and 35 years old in good health. Some clones in this sample may be carry-over from other donors' samples. The V gene is TRBV27 and the J gene is TRBJ1-1, with TRBD1 tentatively as D gene (5 bases match). Material for sequencing was memory CD8+ T cells from PBMCs. Sample cell subset or site, as interpreted from the label and publication: CD45RO+ cells pooled with CCR7-negative TemRA cells. The bases are TGTGCCAGCAGTGGCCATGGGGCAGCGGGGACTGAAGCTTTCTTT. Its product reads: CASSGHGAAGTEAFF.